The subject of this entry is one TCR beta chain. The data originate from a study of cytomegalovirus exposure and HLA in healthy donors. PCR amplification relied on 60 Vbeta primers (plus 13 Jbeta primers). Authors' analysis steps: Some 11 million of the 60 million to 90 million unique TCR beta chains counted in a later analysis were shared. Measured with immunoSEQ multiplex PCR; TCRdb has only the in-frame clones, and not every one. For V, J and clone size, that table is used; D and trimming come from the DNA. The top ten clones hold around 3% of a sample with just over 200,000 clones, 75% to 90% of them seen once. The germline gives CDR1 MNHEY, CDR2 SVGAGI. Trimming took 7 bases from V and 4 from J, leaving 19 bases between them. The CDR3 totals 15 residues.

This TCR came from a woman aged 40 to 49 in good health and CMV-seronegative. This chain uses TRBV6-5 with TRBJ2-5, with D maybe TRBD2 (6 bases). Sequencing was carried out using PBMCs. The CDR3 region is CASTQAGLWGETQYF. CDR3 sequence (DNA): TGTGCCAGCACACAAGCGGGTCTCTGGGGAGAGACCCAGTACTTC.